A selection of T cell receptor beta chains follows, all from one sample in a study of shared clonotypes between healthy human individuals. Sequencing used immunoSEQ multiplex PCR; TCRdb keeps in-frame clones, though not all of them. The repertoire holds 490,000 or so clones, with approximately 79% as singletons. What was sequenced was PBMCs. Receptors originate from a woman aged 35 to 49 in good health. Some clones in this sample may be carry-over from other donors' samples. The CDR3 runs from the conserved cysteine through the conserved F or W. D genes are given only for firm matches. For some rows the clone size is stated as once, few or many, or as a class when expanded; others skip it.

d_call	clone_size	v_call	j_call	cdr3_nt	cdr3_aa
.	.	TRBV7-2	TRBJ1-1	TGTGCCAGCAGCTTAGGTCATATGAACACTGAAGCTTTCTTT	CASSLGHMNTEAFF
.	.	TRBV30	TRBJ1-5	TGTGCCTGGAGTACGGGGGGAAATCAGCCCCAGCATTTT	CAWSTGGNQPQHF
.	once	TRBV28	TRBJ1-1	TGTGCCAGCAGTTTATCGCAGGGGCCGAACACTGAAGCTTTCTTT	CASSLSQGPNTEAFF
TRBD2	.	TRBV5-4	TRBJ2-5	TGTGCCAGCAGCTTGGTTGGGGATATGGGCGGGGGGACCCAGTACTTC	CASSLVGDMGGGTQYF
TRBD1	.	TRBV28	TRBJ2-4	TGTGCCAGCAGCCCAGGGGGCCCCCTGGACATTCAGTACTTC	CASSPGGPLDIQYF
.	many	TRBV6-4	TRBJ2-3	TGTGCCAGCAGTGACTCCCCGGACACAGATACGCAGTATTTT	CASSDSPDTDTQYF
.	.	TRBV2	TRBJ2-1	TGTGCCAGCAGTGTTTACGGCAGGGAAAACAATGAGCAGTTCTTC	CASSVYGRENNEQFF
TRBD2	.	TRBV2	TRBJ2-1	TGTGCCAGCAGTGACGCGGGAGAATGGTTCTCCTACAATGAGCAGTTCTTC	CASSDAGEWFSYNEQFF
.	.	TRBV2	TRBJ2-7	TGTGCCAGCAGTGCGATTCGGCACGAGCAGTACTTC	CASSAIRHEQYF
.	.	TRBV28	TRBJ2-2	TGTGCCAGCAGTCTCATGAATTACCTCGGACCCGGGGAGCTGTTTTTT	CASSLMNYLGPGELFF
TRBD2	.	TRBV18	TRBJ2-3	TGTGCCAGCTCACCGGGGGCCCTAGCGGGAGAGGGCACAGATACGCAGTATTTT	CASSPGALAGEGTDTQYF
TRBD1	.	TRBV6-5	TRBJ1-1	TGTGCCAGCAGACAAGACAGGGCAGTTTTCTTT	CASRQDRAVFF
.	.	TRBV19	TRBJ2-5	TGTGCCAGTAGTACCCAGCGTTGGGCAGAGACCCAGTACTTC	CASSTQRWAETQYF
.	.	TRBV5-1	TRBJ2-2	TGCGCCAGCAGCGACACTAGCACCGGGGAGCTGTTTTTT	CASSDTSTGELFF
TRBD1	.	TRBV18	TRBJ1-4	TGTGCCAGCTCACCAGACAGGGAGGCTAATGAAAAACTGTTTTTT	CASSPDREANEKLFF
.	once	TRBV5-6	TRBJ2-7	TGTGCCAGCAGCTTGGGTTGGAGGGAGCAGTACTTC	CASSLGWREQYF
.	.	TRBV7-3	TRBJ2-1	TGTGCCAGCAGCTTGGTCGGCGGGACTGGCCTCAATGAGCAGTTCTTC	CASSLVGGTGLNEQFF
TRBD2	.	TRBV7-3	TRBJ2-2	TGTGCCAGCAGCTTGTTTAGCGGGAGGAACACCGGGGAGCTGTTTTTT	CASSLFSGRNTGELFF
TRBD2	.	TRBV14	TRBJ2-5	TGTGCCAGCAGCCAAGAGAGGGCGGGAGGAGAGACCCAGTACTTC	CASSQERAGGETQYF
TRBD1	.	TRBV27	TRBJ1-1	TGTGCCAGCAGTCGGGACAGAAGGAACACTGAAGCTTTCTTT	CASSRDRRNTEAFF
TRBD1	.	TRBV15	TRBJ2-5	TGTGCCACCAGCAGAGATCTAACGACAGGGGGTCAGGAGACCCAGTACTTC	CATSRDLTTGGQETQYF
TRBD1	.	TRBV28	TRBJ1-5	TGTGCCAGCAGTCACTCCGGGACAGGGGGCTCTCAGCCCCAGCATTTT	CASSHSGTGGSQPQHF
TRBD2	.	TRBV7-2	TRBJ2-3	TGTGCCAGCAGCATAGTGGCGGGAGGGACAGATACGCAGTATTTT	CASSIVAGGTDTQYF
.	.	TRBV10-1	TRBJ2-3	TGCGCCAGCAGTGAGCCAGATCGGGATACGCAGTATTTT	CASSEPDRDTQYF
.	.	TRBV11-2	TRBJ1-1	TGTGCCAGCAGCTCGGACAGGAACACTGAAGCTTTCTTT	CASSSDRNTEAFF
TRBD2	.	TRBV4-3	TRBJ2-5	TGCGCCAGCAGCCAAGGGGGGGGACTACAAGAGACCCAGTACTTC	CASSQGGGLQETQYF
.	few	TRBV18	TRBJ2-7	TGTGCCAGCTCAACTACAACCTACGAGCAGTACTTC	CASSTTTYEQYF
.	.	TRBV6-6	TRBJ1-6	TGTGCCAGCAGTTACGGGCAGGGGAGTTCACCCCTCCACTTT	CASSYGQGSSPLHF
.	.	TRBV29-1	TRBJ2-5	TGCAGCGTCGATCCGGGACTCGGAGGACGAGAGACCCAGTACTTC	CSVDPGLGGRETQYF
TRBD1	.	TRBV6-5	TRBJ2-7	TGTGCCAGCAGTTACTCGGGGACAGGCTCCTACGAGCAGTACTTC	CASSYSGTGSYEQYF
.	many	TRBV28	TRBJ2-7	TGTGCCAGCAGTTTACAGGGGCCGGGCTACGAGCAGTACTTC	CASSLQGPGYEQYF
.	few	TRBV6-6	TRBJ1-5	TGTGCCAGCAGTTCCTCGGGGGAGCCCCAGCATTTT	CASSSSGEPQHF
.	.	TRBV30	TRBJ1-1	TGTGCCTGGAGTCGGGGGGAGATGAACACTGAAGCTTTCTTT	CAWSRGEMNTEAFF
.	.	TRBV10-3	TRBJ1-1	TGTGCCATCAGTGAGACCGGACAGTTGGCTTTCTTT	CAISETGQLAFF
.	.	TRBV9	TRBJ1-1	TGTGCCAGCAGCGTAGGTGACACGATGAACACTGAAGCTTTCTTT	CASSVGDTMNTEAFF
TRBD1	.	TRBV28	TRBJ1-4	TGTGCCAGCAGGCCGTGGGACAGGGGGCGCGAAAAACTGTTTTTT	CASRPWDRGREKLFF
TRBD1	few	TRBV10-3	TRBJ2-2	TGTGCCACCCGGACAGGGGGGAACACCGGGGAGCTGTTTTTT	CATRTGGNTGELFF
TRBD1	.	TRBV7-9	TRBJ2-3	TGTGCCAGCAGCTACGTGGGGACAGACGGCACAGATACGCAGTATTTT	CASSYVGTDGTDTQYF
TRBD1	.	TRBV28	TRBJ1-1	TGTGCCAGCAGGACAGGGGGCGGTTCAAACACTGAAGCTTTCTTT	CASRTGGGSNTEAFF
.	.	TRBV2	TRBJ2-7	TGTGCCAGCAGTGAGGGGGACAATAGCTCCTACGAGCAGTACTTC	CASSEGDNSSYEQYF
TRBD1	.	TRBV7-6	TRBJ2-7	TGTGCCAGCAGCTCTGGGACAGGGCATCGCGAGCAGTACTTC	CASSSGTGHREQYF
.	.	TRBV4-3	TRBJ2-3	TGCGCCAGCAGCCAACGGGAGCTCGGGGATACGCAGTATTTT	CASSQRELGDTQYF
TRBD1	.	TRBV28	TRBJ2-1	TGTGCCAGCAGTTTATCAGCCGGGACAGGGCCTAAGGATGAGCAGTTCTTC	CASSLSAGTGPKDEQFF
.	.	TRBV21-1	TRBJ2-1	TGTGCCAGCCCCCCGGGGCCTAGCGGGAGCCACTACAATGAGCAGTTCTTC	CASPPGPSGSHYNEQFF